This entry lists 25 T cell receptor beta chains sequenced from one sample in a study of beta chain features in type 1 diabetes. Expressed TCRB transcripts were sequenced, since all the RNA that had been isolated was reverse transcribed. Profiling relied on immunoSEQ multiplex PCR, and the TCRdb table lists in-frame clones only, not all of them. The sample carries 300,000 to 350,000 clones, less than 9.5% recorded once. Sample: central memory CD4+ T cells from blood. The receptors here all came from a woman aged 18-29 years in good health.

This clone was counted between two and nine times. The rearrangement joins TRBV4-3 to TRBJ2-5, with D tentatively TRBD2 (6 bases). Trimming took off 2 bases at V and 1 base at J, with 11 bases between the two ends. This CDR3 is built from 15 residues. From germline, CDR1 is LGHNA and CDR2 YSLEER. CDR3 sequence (DNA): TGCGCCAGCAGCCAACGTCATAGCGGCCAAGAGACCCAGTACTTC. Protein sequence: CASSQRHSGQETQYF.

The J gene is TRBJ1-1, the V gene TRBV7-3; D is ambiguous. The CDR3 sequence is 13 residues long. V was cut by 2 bases and J by 3 bases, with 7 bases left in between. Germline V gives CDR1 SGHTA, CDR2 FQGTGA. This CDR3 reads CASSLLTHTEAFF. The DNA of the CDR3 is TGTGCCAGCAGCTTATTGACTCACACTGAAGCTTTCTTT.

This chain links TRBV5-5 with TRBJ2-7; D is perhaps TRBD1 or TRBD2 (5 bases each). Germline values: CDR1 SGHKS, CDR2 YYEKEE (reference sequence). V was clipped by 4 bases and J by 2 bases, with 16 bases between them. This CDR3 has 15 residues. Here the CDR3 reads CASSPGTSETYEQYF. CDR3 in DNA: TGTGCCAGCAGCCCCGGGACGTCGGAAACCTACGAGCAGTACTTC.

J is TRBJ2-1 and V is TRBV7-2; no firm D call. Trimming shortened V by 3 bases and J by 0 bases, and 12 bases separated the two germline ends. Germline CDR1 SGHTA, CDR2 FQGNSA. The CDR3 runs to 16 residues. In nucleotides, the CDR3 is TGTGCCAGCAGCTTTCTAGGCGGAAGCTCCTACAATGAGCAGTTCTTC. Residues: CASSFLGGSSYNEQFF.

The chain employs TRBV7-2 and TRBJ1-1, with 8 bases fitting TRBD1. The V segment lost 1 base and the J segment 5 bases; nucleotides outside the gene matches: 6. This CDR3 region has 15 residues. Germline loops: CDR1 SGHTA, CDR2 FQGNSA. CDR3 amino acids: CASSLVGTGRTEAFF. The CDR3 DNA is TGTGCCAGCAGCTTAGTGGGGACAGGTCGGACTGAAGCTTTCTTT.

In its sample, this clone was seen a few times. The chain combines TRBV19 with TRBJ2-1; no reliable D call. This CDR3 region has 14 residues. Trimming removed 2 bases at V and 7 bases at J, with 12 bases between. CDR1 and CDR2 from the germline V gene are LNHDA and SQIVND (reference sequence). The CDR3 sequence is CASSISWTVNEQFF. The CDR3 DNA sequence: TGTGCCAGTAGTATATCTTGGACCGTGAATGAGCAGTTCTTC.

This clone was found a few times. It may be a read error: a sequence one base away is much more abundant. This specimen includes other DNA sequences encoding the same CDR3. The genes are TRBV7-9 and TRBJ1-1, with D maybe TRBD1 (5 bases). The CDR3 loop spans 13 amino acids. With 3 bases removed from V and 2 bases from J, the gap between germline ends came to 7 bases. Germline CDR1 is SEHNR and CDR2 is FQNEAQ (reference sequence). The CDR3 DNA sequence: TGTGCCAGCAGCTTTCAGGGCAACACTGAAGCTTTCTTT. Translated: CASSFQGNTEAFF. Using reference TRBV7-9 and TRBJ1-1 for the parts outside the CDR3, the full variable domain is DTGVSQNPRHKITKRGQNVTFRCDPISEHNRLYWYRQTLGQGPEFLTYFQNEAQLEKSRLLSDRFSAERPKGSFSTLEIQRTEQGDSAMYLCASSFQGNTEAFFGQGTRLTVV.

This clone was recorded at least ten times. V is TRBV10-3 and J is TRBJ2-7; D remains unclear. The germline V gene has CDR1 ENHRY and CDR2 SYGVKD. The CDR3 is 12 amino acids. Trimming stripped 6 bases from V and 3 bases from J, with 9 bases between. Written as DNA, the CDR3 is TGTGCCATCAGAGACGAGAACTACGAGCAGTACTTC. Amino acids: CAIRDENYEQYF.

This clone was seen more than once but under ten times. Germline and junction disagree at one end, which may indicate a read error. This rearrangement joins TRBV10-1 to TRBJ1-1; D is undetermined. The germline gives CDR1 WNHNN, CDR2 SYGVQD (reference sequence). The CDR3 has 14 residues. This chain's CDR3 is CASRESLLHAKAFF. The CDR3 DNA reads as TGCGCCAGCCGTGAATCCCTACTCCACGCAAAAGCTTTCTTT.

This clone showed up just a few times. The chain uses TRBV7-2 and TRBJ1-1; no firm D call. CDR3 length: 14 amino acids. The V and J ends lost 0 bases and 11 bases respectively, with 16 bases between them. Germline-derived CDR1 and CDR2 are SGHTA and FQGNSA. The CDR3 is CASSLAITATRAFF. CDR3 DNA sequence: TGTGCCAGCAGCTTAGCGATTACGGCTACTAGGGCTTTCTTT.

V is TRBV15 and J is TRBJ1-1; weak D call: TRBD1 (5 bases). This CDR3 has 13 amino acids. Per germline, CDR1 LNHNV and CDR2 YYDKDF (reference sequence). Trimming shortened V by 5 bases and J by 9 bases, and 16 bases separated the two germline ends. The CDR3 DNA is TGTGCCACCAGCGAGAGTCCTTTGGGGCAAGCTTTCTTT. Protein: CATSESPLGQAFF.

This clone came up many times. The chain uses TRBV13 and TRBJ2-1, with D perhaps TRBD1 or TRBD2 (6 bases each). V was pared by 2 bases and J by 5 bases, with 19 bases between. The CDR3 is made up of 17 amino acids. The germline CDR1 and CDR2 sequences are PRHDT and FYEKMQ (reference sequence). For the CDR3, the DNA is TGTGCCAGCAGCTTAAGCGTCGGGGGCGCGGGGAACAATGAGCAGTTCTTC. This codes for CASSLSVGGAGNNEQFF.

This clone appeared a few times. The chain is built from TRBV2 and TRBJ2-1; no reliable D call. CDR1 and CDR2 (germline): SNHLY, FYNNEI. The CDR3 runs 13 residues. V was cut by 6 bases and J by 3 bases, with 9 bases left in between. The chain's CDR3 is CASSATDYNEQFF. DNA of the CDR3: TGTGCCAGCAGCGCGACCGACTACAATGAGCAGTTCTTC.

The V call is TRBV5-1, the J call TRBJ2-1, with TRBD1 as a possible D gene (6 bases). Per germline, CDR1 SGHRS and CDR2 YFSETQ. The CDR3 totals 15 residues. V lost 0 bases and J 2 bases, leaving 9 bases between the germline ends. The CDR3 is CASSLADSAYNEQFF. CDR3 DNA: TGCGCCAGCAGCTTGGCGGACAGCGCCTACAATGAGCAGTTCTTC.

The CDR3 DNA follows: TGTGCCAGCAGTTACGGTAGCGGAGCCGGAGATACGCAGTATTTT. This encodes CASSYGSGAGDTQYF. The chain joins TRBV6-6 to TRBJ2-3; D is possibly TRBD2 (6 bases). Trimming cost V 2 bases and J 5 bases, with 14 bases left between them. There are 15 residues in the CDR3. Germline assignment: CDR1 MNHNY and CDR2 SVGAGI (reference sequence).

The chain employs TRBV28 and TRBJ2-1; TRBD2 is a possible D gene (5 bases). The CDR3 contains 16 residues. V lost 6 bases, J lost 0 bases, and 15 bases lay in between. Germline V gives CDR1 MDHEN, CDR2 SYDVKM. CDR3 loop: CASRPFGGSSYNEQFF. DNA of the CDR3: TGTGCCAGCAGACCTTTCGGAGGAAGCTCCTACAATGAGCAGTTCTTC.

This clone was recorded a few times. In DNA, the CDR3 is TGTGCCAGCAGAGACGTTAACACTGAAGCTTTCTTT. Translation: CASRDVNTEAFF. J is TRBJ1-1 and V is TRBV6-5; no reliable D call. The V and J ends lost 6 bases and 2 bases respectively, with 7 bases between them. The CDR3 loop spans 12 amino acids. From germline, CDR1 is MNHEY and CDR2 SVGAGI.

The rearrangement links TRBV11-2 to TRBJ2-6; D gene uncertain. The CDR3 extends over 18 amino acids. Looked up from germline, CDR1 is SGHAT and CDR2 is FQNNGV. Trimming took off 4 bases at V and 1 base at J, with 17 bases between the two ends. CDR3 protein: CASSSSRARGSGANVLTF. CDR3 DNA: TGTGCCAGCAGCTCCAGCCGCGCTCGCGGATCTGGGGCCAACGTCCTGACTTTC. The variable domain in full, completed from reference TRBV11-2 and TRBJ2-6, reads EAGVAQSPRYKIIEKRQSVAFWCNPISGHATLYWYQQILGQGPKLLIQFQNNGVVDDSQLPKDRFSAERLKGVDSTLKIQPAKLEDSAVYLCASSSSRARGSGANVLTFGAGSRLTVL.

V gene TRBV4-2 combines with J gene TRBJ1-2, with 9 bases matching TRBD1. The CDR3 totals 16 residues. The V gene's germline CDR1 is LGHNA and CDR2 YNFKEQ. The V segment lost 4 bases and the J segment 4 bases; nucleotides outside the gene matches: 10. The CDR3 DNA reads as TGTGCCAGCAGCCGTACCGGGACAGGGCTCACCTATGGCTACACCTTC. This encodes CASSRTGTGLTYGYTF.

Regarding this clone: One junction end does not reproduce the germline sequence, and a read error may be involved. This rearrangement joins TRBV7-9 to TRBJ2-7; the D gene is possibly TRBD2 (6 bases). Germline CDR1 is SEHNR and CDR2 is FQNEAQ (reference sequence). The CDR3 covers 16 residues. CDR3 protein: CASSQEWLAGLYEQYF. The CDR3 DNA sequence: TGCGCCAGCAGCCAAGAATGGCTTGCGGGACTGTACGAGCAGTACTTC.

This clone was observed a handful of times. V gene TRBV6-6 combines with J gene TRBJ2-7; maybe TRBD1 (6 bases). CDR3 length: 13 residues. Germline values: CDR1 MNHNY, CDR2 SVGAGI (reference sequence). With 5 bases removed from V and 4 bases from J, the gap between germline ends came to 12 bases. In DNA form, the CDR3 reads TGTGCCAGCAGTCTTACAGGGCTGTACGAGCAGTACTTC. Its protein product is CASSLTGLYEQYF.

This clone was picked up a small number of times. The J gene is TRBJ2-1, the V gene TRBV6-6; D is possibly TRBD1 (6 bases). Germline V gives CDR1 MNHNY, CDR2 SVGAGI (reference sequence). The V end was cut by 6 bases, the J end by 14 bases, with 17 bases between. This CDR3 contains 12 residues. The DNA of the CDR3 is TGTGCCAGCAGGCGAAAGACAGGAAGCGAGTTCTTC. The encoded protein is CASRRKTGSEFF.

This chain joins TRBV7-2 and TRBJ2-5, with D possibly matching TRBD1 (6 bases). Trimming removed 5 bases from V and 5 bases from J, with 21 bases in between. CDR1 and CDR2 from the germline V gene are SGHTA and FQGNSA. The CDR3 length is 16 residues. In nucleotides, the CDR3 is TGTGCCAGCAGCCAGAAATCGGACAGATCGGGTGAGACCCAGTACTTC. It translates to CASSQKSDRSGETQYF.

This chain's CDR3 is CASSEGLSSGNTIYF. The CDR3 DNA reads as TGTGCCAGCTCCGAAGGCCTTTCCTCTGGAAACACCATATATTTT. The V gene is TRBV18, the J gene TRBJ1-3; unclear D gene. This CDR3 has 15 residues. Germline V lookup: CDR1 KGHSH, CDR2 LQKENI. Trimming took off 6 bases at V and 0 bases at J, with 12 bases between the two ends.

The J gene is TRBJ2-1, the V gene TRBV28, with D perhaps TRBD1 (6 bases). CDR3 length: 14 residues. V was clipped by 8 bases and J by 4 bases, with 15 bases between them. Germline values: CDR1 MDHEN, CDR2 SYDVKM. CDR3 nucleotide sequence: TGTGCCAGCGTAACCGGGACAACGTACAATGAGCAGTTCTTC. Its translation is CASVTGTTYNEQFF.